Shown below are 6 T cell receptor beta chains from a single sample sequenced in a study of T cell responses to AZD1222 COVID-19 vaccine. The method was immunoSEQ multiplex PCR; TCRdb's version includes in-frame clones alone and lacks a portion of them. This sample carries roughly 140,000 clones, 88% of them seen once, and the ten largest clones take roughly 2%. The sequencing here drew on peripheral blood, taken on day 0 of AZD1222 vaccination. The receptors shown here come from an adult in good health.

The rearrangement joins TRBV6-2 or TRBV6-3 to TRBJ2-1; D remains unclear. The V gene lost 3 bases and the J gene lost 9 bases, with 12 bases spanning the gap. CDR1 MNHEY and CDR2 SVGEGT come from the germline V gene. This CDR3 is 13 amino acids long. CDR3 region: CASSYIVGAEQFF. In DNA form, the CDR3 reads TGTGCCAGCAGTTATATAGTAGGTGCTGAGCAGTTCTTC.

CDR3 sequence reads: CASSTPDISLLSGNTIYF. The DNA for the CDR3 is TGTGCCAGCAGTACCCCGGACATCTCTTTGCTCTCTGGAAACACCATATATTTT. The chain couples TRBV28 to TRBJ1-3, with D possibly being TRBD1 (5 bases). This CDR3 region has 18 residues. The V gene's germline CDR1 is MDHEN and CDR2 SYDVKM. Deletions cut 5 bases from V and 0 bases from J, with 20 bases between.

The CDR3 DNA reads as TGTGCCAGTAGTATCAGGGGGAAAGAGACCCAGTACTTC. The encoded protein is CASSIRGKETQYF. This rearrangement joins TRBV19 to TRBJ2-5; 7 bases agree with TRBD1. Looked up from germline, CDR1 is LNHDA and CDR2 is SQIVND (reference sequence). The CDR3 covers 13 residues. V lost 3 bases to trimming and J lost 3 bases; unmatched junction nucleotides: 1.

The gene calls are TRBV11-3 and TRBJ2-1; D is unclear. V gave up 8 bases and J gave up 0 bases, with 8 bases separating them. The CDR3 contains 13 residues. Germline loops: CDR1 SGHNT, CDR2 YENEEA. In nucleotides, the CDR3 is TGTGCCAGCGCCCTAACCTCCTACAATGAGCAGTTCTTC. Its translation is CASALTSYNEQFF.

The chain combines TRBV21-1 with TRBJ2-7; no check of the table's D call, TRBD1, against the DNA was made. TRBV21-1 is assigned pseudogene status. This CDR3 region has 13 residues. DNA of the CDR3: TGTGCCAGCAGCAAGACCCAGGTGGGTAAGCAGTACTTC. It codes for CASSKTQVGKQYF.

The rearrangement links TRBV6-5 to TRBJ1-1; 7 bases are a match to TRBD1. The CDR3 loop spans 14 amino acids. Looked up from germline, CDR1 is MNHEY and CDR2 is SVGAGI. Trimming took 8 bases from V and 0 from J; bases not matched to a gene: 6. The CDR3 region is CASQGQSMNTEAFF. The CDR3 DNA reads TGTGCCAGCCAGGGACAGTCGATGAACACTGAAGCTTTCTTT.